These 25 T cell receptor beta chains were all obtained from the same sample, sequenced in a study of PD-1 blockade in classical Hodgkin lymphoma. Assay: immunoSEQ multiplex PCR; the TCRdb copy retains only in-frame clones and omits some. The sample shows around 25,000 clones, roughly 65% of them seen only once. All the patients suffered relapse after autologous stem cell transplantation, and brentuximab vedotin exposure differed. The sequenced sample was peripheral blood mononuclear cells (PBMCs), obtained before the second cycle of nivolumab. Receptors originate from a human donor with classical Hodgkin lymphoma.

The chain employs TRBV2 and TRBJ2-5; TRBD2 is a possible D gene (5 bases). CDR3 size: 12 residues. Trimming cost V 6 bases and J 3 bases, with 8 bases left between them. CDR1 and CDR2 (germline): SNHLY, FYNNEI. This CDR3 reads CASSGDKETQYF. The CDR3 DNA reads as TGTGCCAGCAGCGGGGATAAAGAGACCCAGTACTTC.

J is TRBJ1-3 and V is TRBV9, with D unclear. Germline V gene sequence: CDR1 SGDLS, CDR2 YYNGEE. Trimming removed 0 bases from V and 4 bases from J, with 5 bases in between. This CDR3 has 13 residues. The DNA for the CDR3 is TGTGCCAGCAGCGTAGACAACGGAAACACCATATATTTT. Amino acids: CASSVDNGNTIYF.

The CDR3 region has the DNA TGTGCCAGCAAAAGGAGGGGTGAGGCTTTCTTT. The encoded protein is CASKRRGEAFF. The genes are TRBV5-6 and TRBJ1-1, with a possible D match to TRBD1 (5 bases). CDR1 is SGHDT and CDR2 is YYEEEE in the germline V gene. V gave up 6 bases and J gave up 11 bases, with 14 bases separating them. CDR3 length: 11 amino acids.

This clone appeared once. The J gene is TRBJ1-2, the V gene TRBV28; TRBD1 matches 7 bases. The length of the CDR3 is 13 residues. The trim removed 6 bases at V and 5 bases at J, leaving 6 bases unmatched. Germline assignment: CDR1 MDHEN and CDR2 SYDVKM. CDR3 protein: CASRYRGVYGYTF. The CDR3 coding sequence is TGTGCCAGCAGATACAGGGGAGTTTATGGCTACACCTTC.

The chain combines TRBV28 with TRBJ1-2; no clear D. In germline, CDR1 is MDHEN, CDR2 SYDVKM. V was cut by 3 bases and J by 0 bases, with 8 bases left in between. This CDR3 comprises 14 residues. CDR3 coding DNA: TGTGCCAGCAGTTTTTTCCCTCCTAACTATGGCTACACCTTC. Translated, it gives CASSFFPPNYGYTF.

This chain uses TRBV27 with TRBJ2-7; a possible D gene is TRBD1 (6 bases). With 5 bases removed from V and 0 bases from J, the gap between germline ends came to 20 bases. In germline, CDR1 is MNHEY, CDR2 SMNVEV (reference sequence). CDR3 length: 17 amino acids. Here the CDR3 DNA reads TGTGCCAGCAGTCCCTTTTGGACAGACGTGAGCTCCTACGAGCAGTACTTC. This translates into CASSPFWTDVSSYEQYF.

The chain carries TRBV7-9 and TRBJ2-3; the match to TRBD2 covers 9 bases. With V trimmed by 5 bases and J by 1 base, 4 bases remained unmatched. Per germline, CDR1 SEHNR and CDR2 FQNEAQ (reference sequence). The CDR3 spans 15 residues. CDR3 DNA: TGTGCCAGCAGCCTTGTAGCGGGGGGCACAGATACGCAGTATTTT. This sequence encodes CASSLVAGGTDTQYF.

The chain links TRBV6-5 to TRBJ2-7; D call uncertain. In germline, CDR1 is MNHEY, CDR2 SVGAGI. V lost 3 bases and J 7 bases, leaving 13 bases between the germline ends. This CDR3 contains 13 residues. CDR3 protein: CASSYGYAQEQYF. Here the CDR3 DNA reads TGTGCCAGCAGTTATGGCTACGCGCAAGAGCAGTACTTC.

The V and J genes are TRBV29-1 and TRBJ2-7; D uncertain. Germline loops: CDR1 SQVTM, CDR2 ANQGSEA. The V end was cut by 5 bases, the J end by 3 bases, with 8 bases between. The CDR3 sequence is 11 residues long. The DNA of the CDR3 is TGCAGCGTTCGAAGGGACTACGAGCAGTACTTC. This translates into CSVRRDYEQYF.

This chain uses TRBV2 with TRBJ2-2, with D tentatively TRBD2 (7 bases). V was trimmed by 3 bases and J by 6 bases, leaving 20 bases between them. The CDR3 extends over 17 amino acids. Germline values: CDR1 SNHLY, CDR2 FYNNEI. In DNA, the CDR3 is TGTGCCAGCAGTGAGAATACCGGGGGGCCCCTTTCCGGGGAGCTGTTTTTT. Translated, it gives CASSENTGGPLSGELFF.

The rearrangement joins TRBV19 to TRBJ2-7; weak D call: TRBD2 (6 bases). The germline V gene has CDR1 LNHDA and CDR2 SQIVND (reference sequence). The length of the CDR3 is 16 residues. V lost 4 bases to trimming and J lost 4 bases, with 20 bases between them. This CDR3 reads CASSTRGGARPYEQYF. The CDR3 DNA reads TGTGCCAGTAGTACCCGCGGAGGGGCGAGGCCTTACGAGCAGTACTTC.

This clone has more than one count but fewer than ten. J is TRBJ2-6 and V is TRBV6-5; D gene ambiguous. CDR1 and CDR2 (germline): MNHEY, SVGAGI. The CDR3 is made up of 13 amino acids. V gave up 2 bases and J gave up 3 bases, with 2 bases separating them. The CDR3 spells CASSYGGANVLTF. The CDR3 coding sequence is TGTGCCAGCAGTTACGGTGGGGCCAACGTCCTGACTTTC.

The rearrangement joins TRBV11-2 to TRBJ1-1; D is unclear. The V and J ends lost 0 bases and 4 bases respectively, with 12 bases between them. Germline V gives CDR1 SGHAT, CDR2 FQNNGV. This CDR3 has 15 residues. Written as DNA, the CDR3 is TGTGCCAGCAGCTTAGATTCCAGGCCGGGCACTGAAGCTTTCTTT. Its translation: CASSLDSRPGTEAFF.

This clone has more than one count but fewer than ten. V is TRBV30 and J is TRBJ2-5; D might be TRBD1 or TRBD2, each matching 5 bases. Germline V lookup: CDR1 GTSNPN, CDR2 SVGIG (reference sequence). This CDR3 has 13 residues. The V and J ends lost 3 bases and 5 bases respectively, with 13 bases between them. The CDR3 DNA is TGTGCCTGGAGCGAGGGGTCGGTGGAGACCCAGTACTTC. This sequence encodes CAWSEGSVETQYF.

This chain connects TRBV4-3 to TRBJ2-7; D may be TRBD2 (6 bases). Germline CDR1 is LGHNA and CDR2 is YSLEER. The CDR3 totals 14 residues. The ends were cut back, 4 bases at V and 6 bases at J, with 16 bases in the middle. The CDR3 protein is CASSPSRLVSEQYF. CDR3 sequence (DNA): TGCGCCAGCAGCCCCAGTCGACTAGTCTCCGAGCAGTACTTC.

The chain recombines TRBV19 with TRBJ2-2; D unresolved. CDR3 length equals 15 residues. Trimming removed 2 bases from V and 0 bases from J, with 7 bases in between. The V gene's germline CDR1 is LNHDA and CDR2 SQIVND (reference sequence). The CDR3 is CASSIPTTNTGELFF. CDR3 nucleotide sequence: TGTGCCAGTAGTATACCCACCACGAACACCGGGGAGCTGTTTTTT.

V is TRBV19 and J is TRBJ1-5; D unresolved. Deletions cut 7 bases from V and 0 bases from J, with 13 bases between. Germline-derived CDR1 and CDR2 are LNHDA and SQIVND (reference sequence). This CDR3 is 15 amino acids long. CDR3 nucleotide sequence: TGTGCCAGTAAAACACTTGTTAATAGCAATCAGCCCCAGCATTTT. As protein: CASKTLVNSNQPQHF. Based on the CDR3 plus reference TRBV19 and TRBJ1-5, the full variable domain is DGGITQSPKYLFRKEGQNVTLSCEQNLNHDAMYWYRQDPGQGLRLIYYSQIVNDFQKGDIAEGYSVSREKKESFPLTVTSAQKNPTAFYLCASKTLVNSNQPQHFGDGTRLSIL.

This clone was detected a few times. The chain employs TRBV30 and TRBJ2-7; D might be TRBD1 or TRBD2, each matching 5 bases. Germline V gene sequence: CDR1 GTSNPN, CDR2 SVGIG (reference sequence). The CDR3 spans 12 residues. Trimming removed 5 bases from V and 3 bases from J, with 11 bases in between. The CDR3 region is CAWGGSLYEQYF. The CDR3 coding sequence is TGTGCCTGGGGGGGAAGTCTCTACGAGCAGTACTTC. Together with reference TRBV30 and TRBJ2-7, the CDR3 gives the full variable domain: SQTIHQWPATLVQPVGSPLSLECTVEGTSNPNLYWYRQAAGRGLQLLFYSVGIGQISSEVPQNLSASRPQDRQFILSSKKLLLSDSGFYLCAWGGSLYEQYFGPGTRLTVT.

The chain links TRBV11-2 to TRBJ2-7, with D hard to call. The CDR3 loop spans 16 amino acids. Germline V CDR1 and CDR2: SGHAT, FQNNGV. V lost 0 bases, J lost 0 bases, and 12 bases lay in between. The CDR3 loop reads CASSLEVGVGSYEQYF. CDR3 bases: TGTGCCAGCAGCTTAGAGGTTGGGGTCGGCTCCTACGAGCAGTACTTC.

This chain uses TRBV5-1 with TRBJ1-2; TRBD1 is a possible D gene (6 bases). From germline, CDR1 is SGHRS and CDR2 YFSETQ. V lost 4 bases to trimming and J lost 0 bases, with 13 bases between them. This CDR3 contains 15 residues. The CDR3 spells CASSPGDISNYGYTF. For the CDR3, the DNA is TGCGCCAGCAGCCCTGGGGACATCTCTAACTATGGCTACACCTTC.

V and J are TRBV7-8 and TRBJ1-1; D is possibly TRBD1 (6 bases). This CDR3 is 15 amino acids long. V was pared by 2 bases and J by 0 bases, with 10 bases between. CDR1 and CDR2 (germline): SGHVS, FQNEAQ. CDR3 DNA: TGTGCCAGCAGCTTATATCAGGGGATGAACACTGAAGCTTTCTTT. Its protein is CASSLYQGMNTEAFF.

In the case of this clone: Just one base apart from a much larger clone, this may be a read error. The chain uses TRBV9 and TRBJ1-2, with D maybe TRBD1 (5 bases). The ends were cut back, 3 bases at V and 8 bases at J, with 17 bases in the middle. The V gene's germline CDR1 is SGDLS and CDR2 YYNGEE. CDR3 length equals 14 residues. The CDR3 DNA reads TGTGCCAGCAGCGCTGGTCCACTCGGGGGAGGCTACACCTTC. Its translation is CASSAGPLGGGYTF.

The table lists this clone with a few counts. V is TRBV6-1 and J is TRBJ1-4; tentatively, D is TRBD1 (5 bases). The germline CDR1 and CDR2 sequences are MNHNS and SASEGT. The length of the CDR3 is 14 residues. The V gene lost 4 bases and the J gene lost 10 bases, with 16 bases spanning the gap. The CDR3 sequence is CASSARGELVKLFF. The CDR3, as DNA: TGTGCCAGCAGTGCCCGGGGGGAATTAGTAAAACTGTTTTTT.

Concerning this clone itself: The sample holds other DNA sequences that translate to the same CDR3. The genes are TRBV6-6 and TRBJ2-7; D not resolved. The CDR3 has 10 amino acids. Germline CDR1 reads MNHNY; CDR2 reads SVGAGI (reference sequence). Trimming left V 6 bases short and J 4 bases short, with 4 bases between. The CDR3 spells CASRGYEQYF. In DNA form, the CDR3 reads TGTGCCAGCAGAGGTTACGAGCAGTACTTC.

The rearrangement uses TRBV5-8 and TRBJ2-7, with D maybe TRBD2 (5 bases). This CDR3 has 12 residues. Trimming removed 1 base at V and 3 bases at J, with 5 bases between. The V gene's germline CDR1 is SGHTS and CDR2 YDEGEE. The CDR3 loop is CASSLTSYEQYF. Here the CDR3 DNA reads TGTGCCAGCAGCTTGACTAGCTACGAGCAGTACTTC.